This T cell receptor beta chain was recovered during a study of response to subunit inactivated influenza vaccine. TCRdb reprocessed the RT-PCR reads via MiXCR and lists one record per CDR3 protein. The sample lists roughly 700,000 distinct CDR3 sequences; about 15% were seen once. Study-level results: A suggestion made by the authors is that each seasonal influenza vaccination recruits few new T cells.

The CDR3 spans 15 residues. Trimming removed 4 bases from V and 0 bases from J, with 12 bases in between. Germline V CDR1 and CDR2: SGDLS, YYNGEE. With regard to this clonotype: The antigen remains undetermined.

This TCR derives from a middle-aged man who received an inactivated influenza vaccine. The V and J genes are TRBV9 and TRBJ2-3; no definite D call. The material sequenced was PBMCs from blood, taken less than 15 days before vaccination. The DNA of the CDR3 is TGTGCCAGCAGCCCCGAGCTGGTAAGCACAGATACGCAGTATTTT. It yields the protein CASSPELVSTDTQYF.